This T cell receptor (beta chain) was identified in a study of low-dose radiotherapy and immunotherapy resistance in tumors. This clonotype was detected once. The CDR3 spans 17 residues. Germline CDR1 reads SGHAT; CDR2 reads FQNNGV. With V trimmed by 5 bases and J by 4 bases, 12 bases remained unmatched. Noted time point: after trial treatment. Treatment meaning: LDRT plus nivolumab, ipilimumab, low-dose cyclophosphamide and aspirin (RACIN trial). Donors, who were enrolled in a single-arm phase I dose-escalation trial, received nivolumab, ipilimumab, aspirin, low-dose cyclophosphamide and low-dose radiotherapy. Tumors of eligible patients were advanced, solid and lacking tumor-infiltrating lymphocytes. TRAV and TRBV primers primed cDNA for both TCRalpha and TCRbeta. A roughly 20-cycle PCR with a constant-region primer and V-primer adapter amplified TCRs. mRNA isolates were amplified via in vitro transcription. Via MiXCR, TCRdb re-called the reads, giving one row per CDR3 protein. The data show tens of thousands of distinct CDR3 sequences, with 20% to 25% seen just once and around 13% held by the top ten.

V and J are TRBV11-2 and TRBJ2-2; 8 nucleotides align to TRBD2. Sequencing used PBMCs, obtained after low-dose radiotherapy plus immunotherapy. This receptor was taken from a female donor with ovarian cancer. CDR3 sequence (DNA): TGTGCCAGCAGCCACGCGTCCCGCGGGGGGCCCACCGGGGAGCTGTTTTTT. Encoded protein: CASSHASRGGPTGELFF.